Listed here are 10 T cell receptor beta chains from one sample, sequenced in a study of metastatic and nonmetastatic thyroid tumors. TCRdb re-called clones from the PCR reads using MiXCR. The sample lists tens of thousands of clones; 20% to 30% were seen once. All patients were untreated before thyroid surgery. Sequenced material: tumor tissue. These receptors came from a male donor with papillary thyroid cancer or a benign thyroid nodule (not recorded which). Some clones in this sample may be carry-over from other donors' samples.

The genes are TRBV10-1 and TRBJ2-7, with 7 positions matching TRBD1. The germline V gene has CDR1 WNHNN and CDR2 SYGVQD (reference sequence). This CDR3 has 16 amino acids. V trimming: 4 bases; J trimming: 2 bases; junction bases outside the gene matches: 11. The CDR3 here is CASSAPKGAAAYEQYF. In DNA, the CDR3 is TGCGCCAGCAGTGCCCCCAAGGGGGCGGCCGCCTACGAGCAGTACTTC.

This clone turned up a few times. An end of the junction differs from the germline gene, which may be a read error. This specimen includes other DNA sequences encoding the same CDR3. The rearrangement links TRBV28 to TRBJ1-4; possibly TRBD1 for D (6 bases). Germline V gives CDR1 MDHEN, CDR2 SYDVKM. This CDR3 region has 15 residues. As DNA, the CDR3 is TGTGCCAGCAGTTTAGGTAGGGGGTTCGGTGAAAAACTTTTTTTT. Its protein product is CASSLGRGFGEKLFF.

This clone was counted a few times. The chain joins TRBV28 to TRBJ1-3; the D gene is possibly TRBD1 (5 bases). There are 15 residues in the CDR3. Per germline, CDR1 MDHEN and CDR2 SYDVKM. With 6 bases removed from V and 4 bases from J, the gap between germline ends came to 16 bases. The CDR3 reads CASSDPGAYGNTIYF. In DNA form, the CDR3 reads TGTGCCAGCAGCGACCCCGGGGCTTACGGAAACACCATATATTTT.

The chain is built from TRBV7-2 and TRBJ1-2, with D unclear. Germline loops: CDR1 SGHTA, CDR2 FQGNSA. V lost 1 base, J lost 8 bases, and 14 bases lay in between. CDR3 length equals 14 residues. The CDR3 nucleotides are TGTGCCAGCAGCTTAGTTTGGGAGGCGTGGGGCTACACCTTC. This sequence encodes CASSLVWEAWGYTF.

This chain joins TRBV19 and TRBJ2-2, with D possibly being TRBD1 (5 bases). The CDR3 length is 16 residues. V dropped 4 bases and J dropped 3 bases, with 15 bases sitting between them. Germline V gives CDR1 LNHDA, CDR2 SQIVND (reference sequence). CDR3 DNA: TGTGCCAGTAGTAATATCAGGGCAGACTACACCGGGGAGCTGTTTTTT. Amino acids: CASSNIRADYTGELFF.

A few counts support this clone. It may be a read error: a sequence one base away is much more abundant. The gene calls are TRBV19 and TRBJ2-5; perhaps TRBD2 as D (5 bases). Germline V gene data show CDR1 as LNHDA and CDR2 as SQIVND (reference sequence). The CDR3 totals 12 residues. The CDR3 region is CASSIIGETHYF. The CDR3 DNA sequence: TGTGCCAGTAGTATAATTGGGGAGACCCATTACTTC.

This clone was detected only a few times. V and J are TRBV6-1 and TRBJ2-1; TRBD1 might be the D (6 bases). The germline V gene has CDR1 MNHNS and CDR2 SASEGT. The germline V and J ends were trimmed by 4 bases and 5 bases, with 18 bases remaining between them. The CDR3 totals 16 residues. The CDR3 nucleotides read TGTGCCAGCAGTGGGGCCCTAGGGACATTTCACAATGAGCAGTTCTTC. Translated, it gives CASSGALGTFHNEQFF.

A few counts support this clone. A read error may be the cause here, since a much bigger clone is one base away. CDR3 protein: CASSRSGTGVLEQFF. In DNA, the CDR3 is TGTGCCAGCAGCCGCTCCGGGACAGGGGTCCTTGAGCAGTTCTTC. The chain is built from TRBV6-2 or TRBV6-3 and TRBJ2-1; 10 bases line up with TRBD1. Per germline, CDR1 MNHEY and CDR2 SVGEGT. V trimming: 6 bases; J trimming: 9 bases; junction bases outside the gene matches: 11. The CDR3 loop spans 15 amino acids.

This clone came up many times. This chain joins TRBV10-2 and TRBJ1-4; D remains ambiguous. The ends were cut back, 5 bases at V and 8 bases at J, with 6 bases in the middle. Germline V gene sequence: CDR1 WSHSY, CDR2 SAAADI. This CDR3 contains 11 residues. This CDR3 reads CASSPEEKLFF. The CDR3 region has the DNA TGCGCCAGCAGTCCCGAGGAAAAACTGTTTTTT.

Worth noting for this clone: Just one base apart from a much larger clone, this may be a read error. The V and J genes are TRBV10-2 and TRBJ1-1, with D unclear. The CDR3 spans 13 residues. V dropped 8 bases and J dropped 4 bases, with 14 bases sitting between them. Germline V gene lookup returns CDR1 WSHSY and CDR2 SAAADI. The CDR3 nucleotides are TGCGCCAGCGCGAGCGGGGTGGGCACTGAAGCTTTCTTT. This codes for CASASGVGTEAFF.